This T cell receptor (beta chain) was sequenced in a study of cytomegalovirus exposure and HLA in healthy donors. PCR was performed using 60 Vbeta and 13 Jbeta primers. The method was immunoSEQ multiplex PCR; TCRdb's version includes in-frame clones alone and lacks a portion of them. The sample carries about 130,000 clones, roughly 80% recorded once. Study outcomes and limitations: Specificity of a few CMV-associated chains for CMV antigens was verified in vitro. Earlier analysis looked at TCR beta V segments, and most were productive about 90% or about 30% of the time.

The CDR3 loop spans 14 amino acids. The V and J ends lost 1 base and 2 bases respectively, with 8 bases between them. CDR1 SGDLS and CDR2 YYNGEE come from the germline V gene. Note on this clone: Antigen: not known.

The chain joins TRBV9 to TRBJ2-3; D ambiguous. This clonotype was sampled from a young man in good health and CMV-seronegative. Material: PBMCs. The chain's CDR3 is CASSVTLYTDTQYF. In nucleotides, the CDR3 is TGTGCCAGCAGCGTAACCCTATACACAGATACGCAGTATTTT.